This T cell receptor beta chain was captured by sequencing in a study of shared clonotypes between healthy human individuals. V lost 0 bases, J lost 2 bases, and 4 bases stayed unmatched. CDR1 SGHRS and CDR2 YFSETQ come from the germline V gene. The CDR3 contains 15 residues. The method was immunoSEQ multiplex PCR; TCRdb's version includes in-frame clones alone and lacks a portion of them. Among roughly 1,100,000 clones, 75% were seen once, and the ten largest hold approximately 1.5%. This TCR was sampled from a man younger than 35 in good health. The chain links TRBV5-1 to TRBJ2-5, with 7 bases identical to TRBD2. The specimen sequenced was memory CD4+ T cells sorted from blood. Subset in this sample: CD45RA-negative fraction. DNA of the CDR3: TGCGCCAGCAGCTTGGTTTTCGGGGGGCAAGAGACCCAGTACTTC. Its translation: CASSLVFGGQETQYF.